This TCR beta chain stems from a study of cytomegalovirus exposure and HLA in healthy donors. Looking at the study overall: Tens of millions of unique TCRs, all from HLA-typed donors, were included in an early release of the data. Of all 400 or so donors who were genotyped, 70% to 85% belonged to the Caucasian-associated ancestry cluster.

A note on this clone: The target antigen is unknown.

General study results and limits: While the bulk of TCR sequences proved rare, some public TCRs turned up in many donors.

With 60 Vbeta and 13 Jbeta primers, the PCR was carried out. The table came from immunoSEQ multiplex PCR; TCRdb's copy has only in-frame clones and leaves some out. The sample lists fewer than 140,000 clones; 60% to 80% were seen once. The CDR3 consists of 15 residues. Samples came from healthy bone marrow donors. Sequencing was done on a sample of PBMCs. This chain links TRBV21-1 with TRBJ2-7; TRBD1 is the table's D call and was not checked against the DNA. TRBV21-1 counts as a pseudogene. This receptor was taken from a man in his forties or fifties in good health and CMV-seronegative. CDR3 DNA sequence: TGTGCCAGCAGCGGACCCGGGACAGGGGACGACGAGCAGTACTTC. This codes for CASSGPGTGDDEQYF.